Here is one T cell receptor (beta chain) with its context. Described treatment: roughly 18 received Ad26.COV2.S at low or high dose, single or two shots; 5 received placebo; per-sample allocation not given. Collection of the samples took place on day 63 after the first injection of vaccine or placebo. Here immunoSEQ multiplex PCR was the method, and the copy in TCRdb shows in-frame clones only, minus some. Here the sample spans about 350,000 clones, approximately 90% being singletons. These data originate in a study of Ad26.COV2.S vaccination and SARS-CoV-2 variants. This receptor was taken from a person aged 18-65 years who received the Ad26.COV2.S COVID-19 vaccine or a placebo. The sample in question was peripheral blood, obtained in a trial of Ad26.COV2.S vaccine versus placebo.

CDR3 in DNA: TGTGCCAGTAGTCCTCCGGGACAGGGGTTCACTGAAGCTTTCTTT. Translating it yields CASSPPGQGFTEAFF. This chain uses TRBV19 with TRBJ1-1; 10 bases match TRBD1. The CDR3 is made up of 15 amino acids. The J segment lost 4 bases and the V segment lost 5 bases, leaving 7 bases of the junction unmatched. The germline gives CDR1 LNHDA, CDR2 SQIVND (reference sequence).